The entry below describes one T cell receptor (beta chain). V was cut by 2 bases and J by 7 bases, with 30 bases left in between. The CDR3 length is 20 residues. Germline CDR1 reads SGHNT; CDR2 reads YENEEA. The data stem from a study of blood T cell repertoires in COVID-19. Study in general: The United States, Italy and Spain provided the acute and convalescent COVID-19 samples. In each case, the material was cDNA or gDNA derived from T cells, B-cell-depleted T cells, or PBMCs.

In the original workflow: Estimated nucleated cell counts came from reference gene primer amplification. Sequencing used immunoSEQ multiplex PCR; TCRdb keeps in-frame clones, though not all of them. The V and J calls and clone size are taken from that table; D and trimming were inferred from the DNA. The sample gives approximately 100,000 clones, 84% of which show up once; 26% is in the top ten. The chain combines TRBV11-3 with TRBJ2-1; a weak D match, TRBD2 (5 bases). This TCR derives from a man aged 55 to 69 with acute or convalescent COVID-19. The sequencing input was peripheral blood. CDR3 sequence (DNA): TGTGCCAGCAGCTTACGCGGCCTCGGAGGATCGGAATTGAGGTTGAATGAGCAGTTCTTC. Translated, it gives CASSLRGLGGSELRLNEQFF.